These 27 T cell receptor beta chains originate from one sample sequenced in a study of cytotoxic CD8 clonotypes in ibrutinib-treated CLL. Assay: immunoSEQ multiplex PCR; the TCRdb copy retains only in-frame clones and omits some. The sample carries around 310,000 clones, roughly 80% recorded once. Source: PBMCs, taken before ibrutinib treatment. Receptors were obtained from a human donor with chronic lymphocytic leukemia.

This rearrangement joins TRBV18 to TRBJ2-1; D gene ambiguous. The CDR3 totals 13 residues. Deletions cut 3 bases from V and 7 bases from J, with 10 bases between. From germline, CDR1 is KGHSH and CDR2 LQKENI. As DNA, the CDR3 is TGTGCCAGCTCACCCCGCGTGGGAAATGAGCAGTTCTTC. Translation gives CASSPRVGNEQFF.

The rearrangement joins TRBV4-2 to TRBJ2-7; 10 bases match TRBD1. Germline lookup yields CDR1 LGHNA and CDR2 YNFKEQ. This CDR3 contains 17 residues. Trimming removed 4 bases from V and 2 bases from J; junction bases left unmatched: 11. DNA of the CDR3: TGTGCCAGCAGCCTGCGCGTACGGGACAGGGGCACCTACGAGCAGTACTTC. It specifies CASSLRVRDRGTYEQYF.

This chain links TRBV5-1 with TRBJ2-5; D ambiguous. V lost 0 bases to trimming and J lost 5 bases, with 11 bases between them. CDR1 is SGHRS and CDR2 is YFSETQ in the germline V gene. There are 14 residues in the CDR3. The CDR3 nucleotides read TGCGCCAGCAGCTTGGTGGGTAGGAGCGAGACCCAGTACTTC. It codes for CASSLVGRSETQYF.

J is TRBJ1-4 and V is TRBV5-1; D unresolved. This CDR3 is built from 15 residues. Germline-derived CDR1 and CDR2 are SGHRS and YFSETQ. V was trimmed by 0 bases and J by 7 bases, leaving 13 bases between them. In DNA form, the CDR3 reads TGCGCCAGCAGCTTGGTCGGAGGGAAAGGTGAAAAACTGTTTTTT. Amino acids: CASSLVGGKGEKLFF. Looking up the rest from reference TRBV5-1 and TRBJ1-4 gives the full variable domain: KAGVTQTPRYLIKTRGQQVTLSCSPISGHRSVSWYQQTPGQGLQFLFEYFSETQRNKGNFPGRFSGRQFSNSRSEMNVSTLELGDSALYLCASSLVGGKGEKLFFGSGTQLSVL.

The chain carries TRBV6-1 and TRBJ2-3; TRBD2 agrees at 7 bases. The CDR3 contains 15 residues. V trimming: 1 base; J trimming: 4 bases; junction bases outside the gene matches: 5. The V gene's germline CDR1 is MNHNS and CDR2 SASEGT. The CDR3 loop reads CASSEVGGTSDTQYF. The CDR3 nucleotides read TGTGCCAGCAGTGAAGTCGGGGGGACCTCAGATACGCAGTATTTT.

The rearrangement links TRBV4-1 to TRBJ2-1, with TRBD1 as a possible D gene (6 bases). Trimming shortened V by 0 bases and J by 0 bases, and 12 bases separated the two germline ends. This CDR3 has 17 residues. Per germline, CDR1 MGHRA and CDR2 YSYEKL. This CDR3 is CASSQDITGISYNEQFF. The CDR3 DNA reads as TGCGCCAGCAGCCAAGATATCACAGGGATCTCCTACAATGAGCAGTTCTTC.

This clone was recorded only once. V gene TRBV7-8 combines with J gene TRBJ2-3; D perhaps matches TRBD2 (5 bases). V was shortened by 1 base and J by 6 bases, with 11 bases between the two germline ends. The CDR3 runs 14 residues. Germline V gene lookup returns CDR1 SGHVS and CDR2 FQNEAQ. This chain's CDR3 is CASSLEIARDTQYF. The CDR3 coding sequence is TGTGCCAGCAGCTTAGAAATAGCGCGGGATACGCAGTATTTT.

The CDR3 DNA follows: TGCGCCAGCAGCCGTCGCGGGCTGGAGCTTTCGGGGGGAGCGGGAGACTACGAGCAGTACTTC. Its translation is CASSRRGLELSGGAGDYEQYF. The V call is TRBV5-1, the J call TRBJ2-7; the match to TRBD2 covers 8 bases. Losses at the gene ends were 4 bases for V and 3 bases for J; bases not matched to a gene: 27. The germline V gene has CDR1 SGHRS and CDR2 YFSETQ. The CDR3 is made up of 21 amino acids.

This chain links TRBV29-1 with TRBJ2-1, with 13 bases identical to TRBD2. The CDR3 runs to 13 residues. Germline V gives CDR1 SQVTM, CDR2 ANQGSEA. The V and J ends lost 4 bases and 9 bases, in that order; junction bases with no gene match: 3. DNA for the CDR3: TGCAGCGTTGGGACTAGCGGGAGACGTGAGCAGTTCTTC. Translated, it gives CSVGTSGRREQFF.

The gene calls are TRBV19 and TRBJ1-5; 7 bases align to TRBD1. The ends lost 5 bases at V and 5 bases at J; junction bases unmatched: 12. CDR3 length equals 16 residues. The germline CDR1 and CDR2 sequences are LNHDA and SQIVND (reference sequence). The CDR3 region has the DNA TGTGCCAGTAGTCCTCGATTTACAGGGGCCGATCAGCCCCAGCATTTT. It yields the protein CASSPRFTGADQPQHF.

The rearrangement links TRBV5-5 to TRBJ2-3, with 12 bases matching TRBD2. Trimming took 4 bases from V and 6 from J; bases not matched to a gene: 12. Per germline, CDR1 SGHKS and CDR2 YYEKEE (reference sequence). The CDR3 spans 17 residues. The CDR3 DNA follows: TGTGCCAGCAGCCGAGGACTAGCGGGGCTCGTGCCCGATACGCAGTATTTT. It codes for CASSRGLAGLVPDTQYF.

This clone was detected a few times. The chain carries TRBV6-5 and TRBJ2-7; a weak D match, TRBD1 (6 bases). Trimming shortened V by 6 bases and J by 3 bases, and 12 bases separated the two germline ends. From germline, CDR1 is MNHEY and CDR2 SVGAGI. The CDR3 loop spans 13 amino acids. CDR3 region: CASRGTRDYEQYF. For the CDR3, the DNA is TGTGCCAGCAGGGGGACAAGGGACTACGAGCAGTACTTC.

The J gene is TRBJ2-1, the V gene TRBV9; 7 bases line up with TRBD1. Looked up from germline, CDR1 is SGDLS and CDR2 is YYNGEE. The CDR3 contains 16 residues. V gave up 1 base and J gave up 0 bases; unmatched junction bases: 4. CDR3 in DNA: TGTGCCAGCAGCGTACAGGGACAGTACTCCTACAATGAGCAGTTCTTC. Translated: CASSVQGQYSYNEQFF.

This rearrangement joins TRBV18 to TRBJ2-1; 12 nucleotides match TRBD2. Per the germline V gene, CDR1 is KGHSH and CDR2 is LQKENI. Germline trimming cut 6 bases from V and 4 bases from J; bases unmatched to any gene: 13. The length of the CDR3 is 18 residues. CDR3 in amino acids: CASSLWASGRASYNEQFF. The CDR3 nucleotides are TGTGCCAGCTCCCTATGGGCTAGCGGGAGGGCCTCTTACAATGAGCAGTTCTTC.

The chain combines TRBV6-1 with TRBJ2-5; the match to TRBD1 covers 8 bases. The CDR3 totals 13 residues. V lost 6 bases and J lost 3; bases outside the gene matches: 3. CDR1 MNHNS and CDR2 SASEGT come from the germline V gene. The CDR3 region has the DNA TGTGCCAGCAGGAAACAGGGGGAAGAGACCCAGTACTTC. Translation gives CASRKQGEETQYF.

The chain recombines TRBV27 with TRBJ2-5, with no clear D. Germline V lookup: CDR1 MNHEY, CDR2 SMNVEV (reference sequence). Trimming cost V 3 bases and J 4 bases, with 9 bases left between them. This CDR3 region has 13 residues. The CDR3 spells CASSFTTGETQYF. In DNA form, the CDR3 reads TGTGCCAGCAGTTTCACGACTGGAGAGACCCAGTACTTC.

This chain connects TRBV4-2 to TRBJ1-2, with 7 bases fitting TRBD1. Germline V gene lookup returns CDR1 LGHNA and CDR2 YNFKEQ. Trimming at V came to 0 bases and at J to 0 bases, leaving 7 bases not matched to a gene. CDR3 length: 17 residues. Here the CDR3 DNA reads TGTGCCAGCAGCCAAGACAGGGGGTCCCTTCCTAACTATGGCTACACCTTC. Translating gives CASSQDRGSLPNYGYTF.

The CDR3 is CASSATSGRADEQFF. As DNA, the CDR3 is TGTGCCAGCAGCGCGACTAGCGGGAGGGCCGATGAGCAGTTCTTC. J is TRBJ2-1 and V is TRBV7-2, with 14 positions matching TRBD2. Germline V lookup: CDR1 SGHTA, CDR2 FQGNSA. The CDR3 is 15 residues long. Losses at the gene ends were 5 bases for V and 8 bases for J; bases not matched to a gene: 5.

The CDR3 region has the DNA TGCGCCAGCAGCCAAGAGAACAGGGGGGACAACGAGCAGTACTTC. This translates into CASSQENRGDNEQYF. The rearrangement uses TRBV4-3 and TRBJ2-7, with 8 bases aligning to TRBD1. Germline assignment: CDR1 LGHNA and CDR2 YSLEER. J lost 5 bases, V lost 0 bases, and 6 bases had no gene match. There are 15 residues in the CDR3.

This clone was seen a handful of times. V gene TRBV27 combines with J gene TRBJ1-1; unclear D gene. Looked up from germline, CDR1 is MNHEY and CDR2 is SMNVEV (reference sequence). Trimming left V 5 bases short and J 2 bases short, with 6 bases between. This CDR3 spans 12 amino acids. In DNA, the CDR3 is TGTGCCAGCAGTCCAGATAACACTGAAGCTTTCTTT. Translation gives CASSPDNTEAFF.

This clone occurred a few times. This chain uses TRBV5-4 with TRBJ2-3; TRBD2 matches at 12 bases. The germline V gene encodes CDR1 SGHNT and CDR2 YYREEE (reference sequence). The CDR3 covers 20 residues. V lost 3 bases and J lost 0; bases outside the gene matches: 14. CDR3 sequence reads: CASSYFPASGRAISTDTQYF. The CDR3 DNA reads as TGTGCCAGCAGCTACTTCCCCGCTAGCGGGAGGGCCATTAGCACAGATACGCAGTATTTT. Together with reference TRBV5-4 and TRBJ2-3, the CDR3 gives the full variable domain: ETGVTQSPTHLIKTRGQQVTLRCSSQSGHNTVSWYQQALGQGPQFIFQYYREEENGRGNFPPRFSGLQFPNYSSELNVNALELDDSALYLCASSYFPASGRAISTDTQYFGPGTRLTVL.

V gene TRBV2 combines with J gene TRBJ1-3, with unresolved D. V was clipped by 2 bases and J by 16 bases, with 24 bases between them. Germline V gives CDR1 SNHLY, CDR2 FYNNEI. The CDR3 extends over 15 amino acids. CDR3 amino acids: CASSETLPHTQPLYF. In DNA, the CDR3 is TGTGCCAGCAGTGAAACGTTACCCCACACCCAGCCCTTGTATTTT. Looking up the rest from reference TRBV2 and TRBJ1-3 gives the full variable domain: EPEVTQTPSHQVTQMGQEVILRCVPISNHLYFYWYRQILGQKVEFLVSFYNNEISEKSEIFDDQFSVERPDGSNFTLKIRSTKLEDSAMYFCASSETLPHTQPLYFGEGSWLTVV.

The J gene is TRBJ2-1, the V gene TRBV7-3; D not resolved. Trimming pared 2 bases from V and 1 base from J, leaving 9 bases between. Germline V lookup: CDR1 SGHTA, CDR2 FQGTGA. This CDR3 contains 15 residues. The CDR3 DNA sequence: TGTGCCAGCAGCTTAGGTCTAGGGTCCTACAATGAGCAGTTCTTC. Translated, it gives CASSLGLGSYNEQFF. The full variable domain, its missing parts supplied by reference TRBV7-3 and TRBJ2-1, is GAGVSQTPSNKVTEKGKYVELRCDPISGHTALYWYRQSLGQGPEFLIYFQGTGAADDSGLPNDRFFAVRPEGSVSTLKIQRTERGDSAVYLCASSLGLGSYNEQFFGPGTRLTVL.

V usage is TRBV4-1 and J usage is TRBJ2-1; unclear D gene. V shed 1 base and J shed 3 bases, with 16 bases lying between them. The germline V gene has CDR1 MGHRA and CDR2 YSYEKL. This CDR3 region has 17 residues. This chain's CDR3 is CASSQGPIPSIYNEQFF. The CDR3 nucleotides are TGCGCCAGCAGCCAAGGCCCCATACCCAGTATCTACAATGAGCAGTTCTTC.

Here the CDR3 reads CASSPYSNQPQHF. CDR3 in DNA: TGTGCCAGCAGCCCTTATAGCAATCAGCCCCAGCATTTT. This sequence joins TRBV7-9 and TRBJ1-5, with D hard to call. This CDR3 has 13 amino acids. Deletions cut 5 bases from V and 0 bases from J, with 5 bases between. Germline V gene lookup returns CDR1 SEHNR and CDR2 FQNEAQ (reference sequence).

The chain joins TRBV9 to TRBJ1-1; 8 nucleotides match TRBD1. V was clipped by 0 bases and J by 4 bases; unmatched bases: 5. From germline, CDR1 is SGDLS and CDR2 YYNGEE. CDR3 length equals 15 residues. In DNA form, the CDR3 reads TGTGCCAGCAGCGTAGCGGGTGACAGGGGCACTGAAGCTTTCTTT. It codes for CASSVAGDRGTEAFF.

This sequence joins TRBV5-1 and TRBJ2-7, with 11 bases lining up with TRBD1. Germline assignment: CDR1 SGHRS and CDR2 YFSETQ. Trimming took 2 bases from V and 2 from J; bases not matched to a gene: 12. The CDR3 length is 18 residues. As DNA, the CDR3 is TGCGCCAGCAGCTTTCGGACAGGGGGCGCATACAATACCTACGAGCAGTACTTC. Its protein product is CASSFRTGGAYNTYEQYF.